Below, 9 T cell receptor beta chains from the same sample are listed, as sequenced in a study of T cell repertoires in cytomegalovirus infection. TCRdb used MiXCR to reprocess the reads, holding one entry per CDR3 protein. Of about 230,000 distinct CDR3 sequences listed, about 23% are singletons. The sample was CD8+ T cells from PBMCs. The receptor set was obtained from a human donor in good health (CMV status not recorded). Some clones in this sample may be carry-over from other donors' samples.

This clonotype came up a few times. This chain uses TRBV7-9 with TRBJ2-1; possibly TRBD1 for D (6 bases). The V gene's germline CDR1 is SEHNR and CDR2 FQNEAQ (reference sequence). CDR3 length equals 13 residues. V gave up 5 bases and J gave up 5 bases, with 10 bases separating them. CDR3 sequence: CASSRDNNNEQFF. CDR3 in DNA: TGTGCCAGCAGCCGGGACAATAACAATGAGCAGTTCTTC.

The chain combines TRBV28 with TRBJ1-5; possible D gene TRBD1, 5 bases. Germline assignment: CDR1 MDHEN and CDR2 SYDVKM. The V and J ends lost 2 bases and 4 bases respectively, with 18 bases between them. The CDR3 consists of 17 residues. The DNA of the CDR3 is TGTGCCAGCAGTTTAATTGAACAGGACCCTACTAATCAGCCCCAGCATTTT. As protein: CASSLIEQDPTNQPQHF.

This clonotype was detected ten times or more. This chain connects TRBV6-2 or TRBV6-3 to TRBJ2-1, with D possibly matching TRBD2 (6 bases). This CDR3 has 16 amino acids. The germline V gene encodes CDR1 MNHEY and CDR2 SVGEGT. The germline V and J ends were trimmed by 6 bases and 6 bases, with 21 bases remaining between them. The CDR3 loop is CASRHPLNLRGNEQFF. For the CDR3, the DNA is TGTGCCAGCAGACACCCACTGAACCTGCGGGGCAATGAGCAGTTCTTC.

The chain carries TRBV29-1 and TRBJ1-1; the match to TRBD1 covers 8 bases. CDR3 length: 13 amino acids. V shed 6 bases, J shed 11 bases, and the junction held 14 bases outside the gene matches. Germline lookup yields CDR1 SQVTM and CDR2 ANQGSEA. In DNA form, the CDR3 reads TGCAGCGTGATACCTCGGCAGGGGGCAGAGGCTTTCTTT. Encoded protein: CSVIPRQGAEAFF.

The sample holds many counts of this clonotype. The J gene is TRBJ2-2, the V gene TRBV28, with D unresolved. The length of the CDR3 is 14 residues. The germline gives CDR1 MDHEN, CDR2 SYDVKM. V shed 3 bases and J shed 4 bases, with 9 bases lying between them. The CDR3 DNA sequence: TGTGCCAGCAGTTTTGGGGTACCCACCGGGGAGCTGTTTTTT. Protein product: CASSFGVPTGELFF.

The chain recombines TRBV7-9 with TRBJ2-5; D not resolved. The CDR3 spans 17 residues. The V gene's germline CDR1 is SEHNR and CDR2 FQNEAQ (reference sequence). Trimming stripped 5 bases from V and 4 bases from J, with 23 bases between. The CDR3 DNA reads TGTGCCAGCAGCCCCCAAAGTGGCTACGCACCGCGAGAGACCCAGTACTTC. As protein: CASSPQSGYAPRETQYF.

The chain has TRBV27 and TRBJ2-7; the D is unclear. Germline V lookup: CDR1 MNHEY, CDR2 SMNVEV (reference sequence). This CDR3 spans 13 amino acids. Deletions cut 0 bases from V and 6 bases from J, with 9 bases between. CDR3 loop: CASSLSNFREQYF. The CDR3 region has the DNA TGTGCCAGCAGTTTATCGAACTTCCGCGAGCAGTACTTC.

In its sample, this clonotype was seen many times. The chain links TRBV11-1 to TRBJ2-1; 8 nucleotides agree with TRBD1. Germline loops: CDR1 SGHAT, CDR2 FQDESV (reference sequence). J lost 1 base, V lost 5 bases, and 7 bases had no gene match. The CDR3 is 16 amino acids. The CDR3 coding sequence is TGTGCCAGCAGCCCCTACAGGGGGGCTTCCTACAATGAGCAGTTCTTC. Its translation: CASSPYRGASYNEQFF.

The genes are TRBV20-1 and TRBJ2-1; 9 bases line up with TRBD2. The V gene end was trimmed by 0 bases and the J gene end by 0 bases; junction bases not matched to a gene: 3. The germline gives CDR1 DFQATT, CDR2 SNEGSKA (reference sequence). This CDR3 comprises 16 residues. CDR3 sequence reads: CSARDGGGDSYNEQFF. DNA of the CDR3: TGCAGTGCTAGAGACGGCGGGGGGGACTCCTACAATGAGCAGTTCTTC.